This is a list of T cell receptor beta chains from one sample in a study of T-cell reconstitution after alpha-beta-depleted transplantation in children. Via MiXCR, TCRdb re-called the PCR reads, giving one row per CDR3 protein. This sample has about 98,000 distinct CDR3 sequences, with about 22% found just once. The sample in question was PBMCs, obtained before TCRalphabeta/CD19-depleted stem cell transplant. The receptor source for this set is a boy aged 2 to 10 with acute lymphoblastic leukemia, due to receive a stem cell transplant. Both conserved end residues are part of each CDR3. D genes are given only for firm matches. Clone sizes are given selectively: once, few, many, or a class where the clone is expanded.

D gene: .
clone size: .
V gene: TRBV14
J gene: TRBJ2-1
CDR3 DNA: TGTGCCAGCAGCTCACCCGGGTACAATGAGCAGTTCTTC
CDR3 protein: CASSSPGYNEQFF

D gene: .
clone size: few
V gene: TRBV7-2
J gene: TRBJ2-5
CDR3 DNA: TGTGCCAGCAGCTTAAGCTTTCCACCAGAGACCCAGTACTTC
CDR3 protein: CASSLSFPPETQYF

D gene: .
clone size: many
V gene: TRBV7-2
J gene: TRBJ2-4
CDR3 DNA: TGTGCCAGCAGCTCCCCGCCGGGTAACATTCAGTACTTC
CDR3 protein: CASSSPPGNIQYF

D gene: .
clone size: .
V gene: TRBV7-2
J gene: TRBJ1-5
CDR3 DNA: TGTGCCAGCAGCTTAGAGGGTTCGGTGGGGAATCAGCCCCAGCATTTT
CDR3 protein: CASSLEGSVGNQPQHF

D gene: .
clone size: .
V gene: TRBV2
J gene: TRBJ2-3
CDR3 DNA: TGTGCCAGCGTTCAGTTTCGGAGCACAGATACGCAGTATTTT
CDR3 protein: CASVQFRSTDTQYF

D gene: TRBD1
clone size: .
V gene: TRBV10-3
J gene: TRBJ1-6
CDR3 DNA: TGTGCCACCTTCGAGCCGGGACAGGGGGCCAAGCTGGGGACACCCCTCCACTTT
CDR3 protein: CATFEPGQGAKLGTPLHF

D gene: .
clone size: .
V gene: TRBV5-5
J gene: TRBJ1-1
CDR3 DNA: TGTGCCAGCAATTTAGAGGGGGACACTGAAGCTTTCTTT
CDR3 protein: CASNLEGDTEAFF

D gene: TRBD1
clone size: few
V gene: TRBV2
J gene: TRBJ1-2
CDR3 DNA: TGTGCCAGCAGCCCACAGTCCACAGGGGGCGCAGGGTCTGGCTACACCTTC
CDR3 protein: CASSPQSTGGAGSGYTF

D gene: .
clone size: .
V gene: TRBV7-3
J gene: TRBJ2-7
CDR3 DNA: TGTGCCAGCAGCTTCTCAGGCGCGATGAACTCCTACGAGCAGTACTTC
CDR3 protein: CASSFSGAMNSYEQYF

D gene: .
clone size: .
V gene: TRBV11-2
J gene: TRBJ2-1
CDR3 DNA: TGTGCCAGCAGCCGCGTAGGGCCCATGACTGTGACTTACAATGAGCAGTTCTTC
CDR3 protein: CASSRVGPMTVTYNEQFF

D gene: .
clone size: .
V gene: TRBV20-1
J gene: TRBJ2-2
CDR3 DNA: TGCAGTGCTTTTCGGGGGAAGAACACCGGGGAGCTGTTTTTT
CDR3 protein: CSAFRGKNTGELFF

D gene: TRBD1
clone size: few
V gene: TRBV5-1
J gene: TRBJ1-4
CDR3 DNA: TGCGCCAGCAGCTTGCCCGGGACAGGGCCTGAAAAACTGTTTTTT
CDR3 protein: CASSLPGTGPEKLFF

D gene: .
clone size: .
V gene: TRBV4-1
J gene: TRBJ2-1
CDR3 DNA: TGCGCCAGCAGCCAAGATGGGAGAGGGACCATTTACAATGAGCAGTTCTTC
CDR3 protein: CASSQDGRGTIYNEQFF

D gene: .
clone size: .
V gene: TRBV6-1
J gene: TRBJ2-7
CDR3 DNA: TGTGCCAGCATCCCCCATTCCGTGGGGATTCGCAACGAGCAGTACTTC
CDR3 protein: CASIPHSVGIRNEQYF

D gene: TRBD2
clone size: few
V gene: TRBV7-9
J gene: TRBJ2-7
CDR3 DNA: TGTGCCAGCAGCTTTACCACCGGGGGGTCCTACGAGCAGTACTTC
CDR3 protein: CASSFTTGGSYEQYF

D gene: .
clone size: .
V gene: TRBV15
J gene: TRBJ2-1
CDR3 DNA: TGTGCCATCAGCAGAGATGGTGGGACATACACGAATGAGCAGTTCTTC
CDR3 protein: CAISRDGGTYTNEQFF

D gene: .
clone size: .
V gene: TRBV5-1
J gene: TRBJ2-1
CDR3 DNA: TGCGCCAGCGGGCGGAGTTACAATGAGCAGTTCTTC
CDR3 protein: CASGRSYNEQFF

D gene: .
clone size: few
V gene: TRBV7-3
J gene: TRBJ2-5
CDR3 DNA: TGTGCCAGCAGCCCTACCTCCCAAGAGACCCAGTACTTC
CDR3 protein: CASSPTSQETQYF

D gene: .
clone size: .
V gene: TRBV14
J gene: TRBJ2-1
CDR3 DNA: TGTGCCAGCAGCCAAACGCGGGGAGCCTACAATGAGCAGTTCTTC
CDR3 protein: CASSQTRGAYNEQFF

D gene: .
clone size: few
V gene: TRBV7-9
J gene: TRBJ2-1
CDR3 DNA: TGTGCCAGCAGCTTAAGTGAGGCGGGTAACAATGAGCAGTTCTTC
CDR3 protein: CASSLSEAGNNEQFF

D gene: .
clone size: .
V gene: TRBV11-2
J gene: TRBJ1-1
CDR3 DNA: TGTGCCAGCAGCTTGAAGGCAGGAGTGAACACTGAAGCTTTCTTT
CDR3 protein: CASSLKAGVNTEAFF

D gene: .
clone size: few
V gene: TRBV11-2
J gene: TRBJ2-3
CDR3 DNA: TGTGCCAGCAGCTCTACACAGGCAGATACGCAGTATTTT
CDR3 protein: CASSSTQADTQYF

D gene: TRBD2
clone size: .
V gene: TRBV6-4
J gene: TRBJ2-2
CDR3 DNA: TGTGCCAGCAGTGACGGACTAGCGGAGAACACCGGGGAGCTGTTTTTT
CDR3 protein: CASSDGLAENTGELFF

D gene: .
clone size: few
V gene: TRBV20-1
J gene: TRBJ2-1
CDR3 DNA: TGCAGTGCCCAAGGACTAAGGGGGTACAATGAGCAGTTCTTC
CDR3 protein: CSAQGLRGYNEQFF

D gene: .
clone size: .
V gene: TRBV4-1
J gene: TRBJ2-7
CDR3 DNA: TGCGCCAGCAGCTTGGCCCCTGACCGGAGCTCCTACGAGCAGTACTTC
CDR3 protein: CASSLAPDRSSYEQYF

D gene: TRBD2
clone size: few
V gene: TRBV7-8
J gene: TRBJ2-3
CDR3 DNA: TGTGCCAGCAGCTTCGCCGGACTAGCGGCTCAGGTGGATACGCAGTATTTT
CDR3 protein: CASSFAGLAAQVDTQYF

D gene: .
clone size: many
V gene: TRBV7-9
J gene: TRBJ2-7
CDR3 DNA: TGTGCCAGCAGCTTAGCAGGGGCCCCCTACGAGCAGTACTTC
CDR3 protein: CASSLAGAPYEQYF

D gene: .
clone size: .
V gene: TRBV5-1
J gene: TRBJ2-7
CDR3 DNA: TGCGCCAGCAGCTTGGACTCCCCCTCCAAGAGTGAGCACTACTTC
CDR3 protein: CASSLDSPSKSEHYF

D gene: TRBD2
clone size: .
V gene: TRBV11-3
J gene: TRBJ2-1
CDR3 DNA: TGTGCCAGCAGTCACGGACTAGCGGAGGGGAGGTTGCAGTTCTTC
CDR3 protein: CASSHGLAEGRLQFF

D gene: .
clone size: few
V gene: TRBV5-1
J gene: TRBJ2-5
CDR3 DNA: TGCGCCAGCAACGCCAGGGGTGGAGAGACCCAGTACTTC
CDR3 protein: CASNARGGETQYF

D gene: .
clone size: few
V gene: TRBV20-1
J gene: TRBJ2-7
CDR3 DNA: TGCAGTGCTAGAGATCCCGACGGGGAGCAGTACTTC
CDR3 protein: CSARDPDGEQYF

D gene: TRBD2
clone size: .
V gene: TRBV7-2
J gene: TRBJ2-1
CDR3 DNA: TGTGCCAGCAGCCCCCAGGGACTAGCGGAAGATGAGCAGTTCTTC
CDR3 protein: CASSPQGLAEDEQFF

D gene: .
clone size: .
V gene: TRBV3-1
J gene: TRBJ2-2
CDR3 DNA: TGTGCCAGCAGCCAAATCCTGGGGAACACCGGGGAGCTGTTTTTT
CDR3 protein: CASSQILGNTGELFF

D gene: TRBD1
clone size: few
V gene: TRBV28
J gene: TRBJ2-5
CDR3 DNA: TGTGCCAGCAGTATTGGGGGACAGGGCCGGACCCAGTACTTC
CDR3 protein: CASSIGGQGRTQYF

D gene: .
clone size: .
V gene: TRBV3-1
J gene: TRBJ2-4
CDR3 DNA: TGTGCCAGCAGCCAAGATTTCGAAATTCAGTACTTC
CDR3 protein: CASSQDFEIQYF

D gene: .
clone size: few
V gene: TRBV3-1
J gene: TRBJ2-7
CDR3 DNA: TGTGCCAGCAGCCAAGCGGAGACCTACGAGCAGTACTTC
CDR3 protein: CASSQAETYEQYF

D gene: TRBD2
clone size: few
V gene: TRBV30
J gene: TRBJ2-2
CDR3 DNA: TGTGCCGAGAAAGATCAAGCGGGACACACCGGGGAGCTGTTTTTT
CDR3 protein: CAEKDQAGHTGELFF

D gene: TRBD2
clone size: many
V gene: TRBV7-2
J gene: TRBJ2-3
CDR3 DNA: TGTGCCAGCAGCTTAAGGCTAGCGGGTTTGCCAGATACGCAGTATTTT
CDR3 protein: CASSLRLAGLPDTQYF

D gene: TRBD2
clone size: .
V gene: TRBV4-2
J gene: TRBJ2-1
CDR3 DNA: TGTGCCAGCAGCCCTGGGCGGGGGGGTTACAATGAGCAGTTCTTC
CDR3 protein: CASSPGRGGYNEQFF

D gene: TRBD2
clone size: .
V gene: TRBV20-1
J gene: TRBJ2-5
CDR3 DNA: TGCAGTGCTATAAGACTAGCGGGAGAGACCCAGTACTTC
CDR3 protein: CSAIRLAGETQYF

D gene: .
clone size: .
V gene: TRBV20-1
J gene: TRBJ2-1
CDR3 DNA: TGCAGTGCTAGAATAGATATTGAGCAGTTCTTC
CDR3 protein: CSARIDIEQFF

D gene: .
clone size: few
V gene: TRBV12-3/TRBV12-4
J gene: TRBJ2-2
CDR3 DNA: TGTGCCAGCAGTTTGACCGGGAGTACGGTGGGTGGCGGGGAGCTGTTTTTT
CDR3 protein: CASSLTGSTVGGGELFF

D gene: .
clone size: many
V gene: TRBV5-1
J gene: TRBJ2-1
CDR3 DNA: TGCGCCAGCAGCGTGTCATTCCAAGATGAGCAGTTCTTC
CDR3 protein: CASSVSFQDEQFF

D gene: TRBD2
clone size: .
V gene: TRBV20-1
J gene: TRBJ2-1
CDR3 DNA: TGCAGTGCTAGATCCATAGGACTAGAAGCCTACAATGAGCAGTTCTTC
CDR3 protein: CSARSIGLEAYNEQFF

D gene: TRBD1
clone size: .
V gene: TRBV19
J gene: TRBJ2-1
CDR3 DNA: TGTGCCACTTCCATCGGGACAGGGGGGTCTAATGAGCAGTTCTTC
CDR3 protein: CATSIGTGGSNEQFF

D gene: .
clone size: .
V gene: TRBV5-1
J gene: TRBJ2-2
CDR3 DNA: TGCGCCAGCAGCCCTAGGGGGAATGACGGGGAGCTGTTTTTT
CDR3 protein: CASSPRGNDGELFF

D gene: .
clone size: .
V gene: TRBV5-1
J gene: TRBJ1-1
CDR3 DNA: TGCGCCAGCTGCGACATGGGGGACACTGAAGCTTTCTTT
CDR3 protein: CASCDMGDTEAFF

D gene: .
clone size: .
V gene: TRBV5-5
J gene: TRBJ1-1
CDR3 DNA: TGTGCCAGCAGCTTGTGGTCCGGGGCGACACTGAACACTGAAGCTTTCTTT
CDR3 protein: CASSLWSGATLNTEAFF

D gene: .
clone size: .
V gene: TRBV7-9
J gene: TRBJ2-7
CDR3 DNA: TGTGCCAGCAGCTTACTTACTACGACGGACGAGCAGTACTTC
CDR3 protein: CASSLLTTTDEQYF

D gene: .
clone size: .
V gene: TRBV6-1
J gene: TRBJ2-2
CDR3 DNA: TGTGCCAGCAGCCGGGACGGTGGAAACACCGGGGAGCTGTTTTTT
CDR3 protein: CASSRDGGNTGELFF

D gene: .
clone size: .
V gene: TRBV2
J gene: TRBJ2-2
CDR3 DNA: TGTGCCTCCCGGGGGAACGGCGGGGAGCTGTTTTTT
CDR3 protein: CASRGNGGELFF

D gene: .
clone size: .
V gene: TRBV5-1
J gene: TRBJ2-5
CDR3 DNA: TGCGCCAGCAGCTTGGGCGGAGCGCCGCAAGAGACCCAGTACTTC
CDR3 protein: CASSLGGAPQETQYF

D gene: .
clone size: .
V gene: TRBV6-5
J gene: TRBJ1-5
CDR3 DNA: TGTGCCAGCAGTTACTCGAGGTTGACAACTCCCAATCAGCCCCAGCATTTT
CDR3 protein: CASSYSRLTTPNQPQHF